This TCR beta chain was obtained from a study of blood T cell repertoires in COVID-19 (dated by TCRdb to 2019 to 2021). Turning to the overall study: Collaborator samples came from the United States, Italy and Spain and covered acute and convalescent phases of COVID-19. A freely available public database, intended as a resource for researchers studying the immune response to SARS-CoV-2, is where the repertoires were released. Where available, HLA class I and class II types were obtained from metadata supplied by the sample provider rather than from assay-based typing. A de-identified subject ID, COVID-19 status, age in years and sex were almost always included in the sample metadata. The samples were drawn from the first 160 participants of the ongoing ImmuneRACE study and from 1,200 or so subjects provided by 6 global collaborators. The dataset comprised deeply sampled blood TCRbeta repertoires from subjects exposed to, actively infected with, or recovered from COVID-19. The material from the prospective study consisted of cDNA or gDNA derived from T cells, B-cell-depleted T cells, or PBMCs.

What the study reported, not specific to this receptor: The quantity of clinical and demographic metadata differed by source and by participant and was supplied without curation.

From its cysteine to its phenylalanine, the CDR3 spans 15 amino acids. CDR3 DNA only is kept here, 45 bases in frame from base 1. From V the trimming removes 4 bases and from J it removes 0 bases, while the gene matches leave 6 bases of the junction unaccounted for. CDR1 and CDR2, per the germline V gene (reference sequence), are SEHNR and FQNEAQ. The collaborating institutions used their own protocols to collect whole blood in K2EDTA tubes. Collaborator samples were shipped for TCRbeta analysis as frozen whole blood, isolated PBMCs, or DNA extracted from either sample type. TCRbeta CDR3 regions were amplified from genomic DNA using the immunoSEQ Assay, a bias-controlled multiplex PCR. Per the authors' processing: The number of nucleated cells in each sample was estimated by amplification of reference gene primers within the assay. Sequence reads were collapsed and filtered to measure the absolute abundance of every unique TCRbeta CDR3 rearrangement. For each sample, productive Simpson clonality was calculated by taking the square root of Simpson's diversity index across productive rearrangements. TCRdb stores this immuneACCESS table with in-frame sequences only. Part of the clones is absent; in the studies checked, under half of the shortfall reflects unresolved V genes, and no reason is known for the rest. Clone size and V and J calls were adopted from that table, with D and trimming inferred from the DNA. Here the sample has under 350,000 clones; almost 85% occur a single time. 6% to 9% of the sample is in the top ten clones.

This clone was seen just once. There is no known antigen for this receptor. Per-nucleotide qualities are absent, and no much larger clonotype sits a single base away. This receptor chain uses TRBV7-9 and TRBJ2-7; 7 nucleotides in the junction match TRBD2. The source of this sequence is a human donor in a cohort sampled during active COVID-19. The sequenced material came from peripheral blood. The DNA sequence is TGTGCCAGCAGCTCCAGCGGGGATAACTCCTACGAGCAGTACTTC. Its amino acids are CASSSSGDNSYEQYF. Here the CDR3 is joined to the reference TRBV7-9 and TRBJ2-7 genes, and the full variable domain is: DTGVSQNPRHKITKRGQNVTFRCDPISEHNRLYWYRQTLGQGPEFLTYFQNEAQLEKSRLLSDRFSAERPKGSFSTLEIQRTEQGDSAMYLCASSSSGDNSYEQYFGPGTRLTVT.